Each of the 27 T cell receptor beta chains below was sequenced from the same sample in a study of early T cells in non-severe SARS-CoV-2 infection. One entry per CDR3 protein results from TCRdb running MiXCR on the 5' RACE reads. The sample comprises 52,000 or so distinct CDR3 sequences, 12% of which are singletons, and 1.3% to 1.5% rests with the top ten. The specimen was whole blood. These receptors all come from an adult who was a healthcare worker with PCR-confirmed SARS-CoV-2 infection or an uninfected control (not recorded which).

The chain is built from TRBV20-1 and TRBJ2-3; D uncertain. Germline V lookup: CDR1 DFQATT, CDR2 SNEGSKA (reference sequence). This CDR3 has 12 residues. V gave up 0 bases and J gave up 3 bases, with 4 bases separating them. The CDR3 reads CSARDPTDTQYF. The CDR3 DNA sequence: TGCAGTGCTAGAGATCCTACAGATACGCAGTATTTT.

Only a few counts were recorded for this clonotype. The rearrangement uses TRBV7-6 and TRBJ2-5; a possible D gene is TRBD1 (6 bases). The germline V gene encodes CDR1 SGHVS and CDR2 FNYEAQ. The V end was cut by 5 bases, the J end by 4 bases, with 14 bases between. CDR3 length: 14 amino acids. The chain's CDR3 is CASSPRPRGETQYF. The CDR3 DNA follows: TGTGCCAGCAGCCCTCGCCCCAGGGGAGAGACCCAGTACTTC.

This clonotype was seen at least ten times. This chain uses TRBV20-1 with TRBJ1-1; D may be TRBD1 (5 bases). Germline loops: CDR1 DFQATT, CDR2 SNEGSKA (reference sequence). The CDR3 spans 12 residues. Trimming pared 3 bases from V and 5 bases from J, leaving 10 bases between. The CDR3: CSASLRQTEAFF. In DNA, the CDR3 is TGCAGTGCTAGCCTCCGACAGACTGAAGCTTTCTTT.

This clonotype appeared a few times. The rearrangement joins TRBV4-2 to TRBJ2-2; D possibly uses TRBD1 or TRBD2 (5 bases each). Germline CDR1 LGHNA, CDR2 YNFKEQ. V shed 3 bases and J shed 6 bases, with 17 bases lying between them. CDR3 length: 16 amino acids. The CDR3 nucleotides read TGTGCCAGCAGCCACGGTCGCCGGGGCGATTCCGGGGAGCTGTTTTTT. It is translated as CASSHGRRGDSGELFF.

This clonotype was counted only a few times. V is TRBV5-1 and J is TRBJ2-7; 7 positions match TRBD1. The CDR3 spans 15 residues. The V gene's germline CDR1 is SGHRS and CDR2 YFSETQ. Germline trimming cut 4 bases from V and 0 bases from J; bases unmatched to any gene: 7. CDR3 nucleotides: TGCGCCAGCAGCCACCGCCGGGACAGCTCCTACGAGCAGTACTTC. Translated, it gives CASSHRRDSSYEQYF.

This clonotype showed up many times. The genes are TRBV5-4 and TRBJ1-4; TRBD1 agrees at 9 bases. Germline loops: CDR1 SGHNT, CDR2 YYREEE (reference sequence). The V segment lost 0 bases and the J segment 8 bases; nucleotides outside the gene matches: 8. The CDR3 runs 16 residues. The CDR3 sequence is CASSLGQRTGDEKLFF. As DNA, the CDR3 is TGTGCCAGCAGCTTGGGGCAACGGACAGGGGACGAAAAACTGTTTTTT.

The chain employs TRBV29-1 and TRBJ1-1; unclear D gene. This CDR3 spans 15 amino acids. The germline CDR1 and CDR2 sequences are SQVTM and ANQGSEA. The V and J ends lost 6 bases and 5 bases respectively, with 22 bases between them. In DNA form, the CDR3 reads TGCAGCGTCCAAATTTTTGTCGGGGTGGGAACTGAAGCTTTCTTT. Translated, it gives CSVQIFVGVGTEAFF.

This clonotype came up once. The rearrangement links TRBV19 to TRBJ1-5, with D maybe TRBD1 (5 bases). V lost 5 bases and J lost 7, with 30 bases in between. The CDR3 runs 19 residues. Germline V lookup: CDR1 LNHDA, CDR2 SQIVND (reference sequence). The chain's CDR3 is CASSLTGGALGVVLQPQHF. CDR3 coding DNA: TGTGCCAGTAGTCTAACGGGAGGGGCGCTCGGAGTGGTTTTACAGCCCCAGCATTTT. Together with reference TRBV19 and TRBJ1-5, the CDR3 gives the full variable domain: DGGITQSPKYLFRKEGQNVTLSCEQNLNHDAMYWYRQDPGQGLRLIYYSQIVNDFQKGDIAEGYSVSREKKESFPLTVTSAQKNPTAFYLCASSLTGGALGVVLQPQHFGDGTRLSIL.

This clonotype was counted at least ten times. This chain links TRBV20-1 with TRBJ1-3; possible D gene TRBD1, 5 bases. Germline lookup yields CDR1 DFQATT and CDR2 SNEGSKA (reference sequence). Trimming pared 1 base from V and 4 bases from J, leaving 11 bases between. The CDR3 consists of 14 residues. CDR3 loop: CSARVQGLGNTIYF. DNA for the CDR3: TGCAGTGCTAGAGTCCAGGGCCTCGGAAACACCATATATTTT.

This clonotype has a count of ten or more. This sequence joins TRBV6-5 and TRBJ2-7, with 9 bases aligning to TRBD1. The CDR3 consists of 12 residues. The V gene end was trimmed by 2 bases and the J gene end by 13 bases; junction bases not matched to a gene: 6. Germline V gene lookup returns CDR1 MNHEY and CDR2 SVGAGI. The CDR3 coding sequence is TGTGCCAGCAGTTACGGGGGGGACAGGGAATACTTC. Protein: CASSYGGDREYF.

This clonotype has at least ten counts. The V call is TRBV3-1, the J call TRBJ2-3; the D is unclear. Trimming pared 2 bases from V and 1 base from J, leaving 7 bases between. Germline V CDR1 and CDR2: LGHDT, YNNKEL (reference sequence). This CDR3 has 14 residues. CDR3 coding DNA: TGTGCCAGCAGCCAACGGAAGGGCACAGATACGCAGTATTTT. This encodes CASSQRKGTDTQYF.

The J gene is TRBJ1-1, the V gene TRBV20-1; 7 positions agree with TRBD1. The CDR3 sequence is 13 residues long. V shed 5 bases and J 2 bases; nucleotides not matched to a gene: 5. Germline loops: CDR1 DFQATT, CDR2 SNEGSKA (reference sequence). The CDR3 DNA reads as TGCAGTGCTGGAGGGACAGCCAACACTGAAGCTTTCTTT. Amino acids: CSAGGTANTEAFF.

A few counts support this clonotype. The chain employs TRBV7-9 and TRBJ2-7, with 8 bases lining up with TRBD1. The CDR3 runs 14 residues. V was clipped by 5 bases and J by 3 bases; unmatched bases: 6. Germline V gene data show CDR1 as SEHNR and CDR2 as FQNEAQ (reference sequence). CDR3 sequence reads: CASSPDRALYEQYF. The CDR3 region has the DNA TGTGCCAGCAGCCCGGACAGGGCCCTCTACGAGCAGTACTTC.

This chain uses TRBV20-1 with TRBJ2-5; 14 nucleotides line up with TRBD2. The trim removed 6 bases at V and 7 bases at J, leaving 16 bases unmatched. The germline V gene encodes CDR1 DFQATT and CDR2 SNEGSKA (reference sequence). The CDR3 is 17 amino acids. The DNA for the CDR3 is TGCAGTGCCGGAACTCACGGGACTAGCGGGGGAGGGGGGACCCAGTACTTC. Translated: CSAGTHGTSGGGGTQYF.

This clonotype was detected ten times or more. The V and J genes are TRBV20-1 and TRBJ2-1, with 8 bases lining up with TRBD2. Germline V gives CDR1 DFQATT, CDR2 SNEGSKA (reference sequence). The CDR3 consists of 15 residues. Trimming took 6 bases from V and 6 from J; bases not matched to a gene: 13. The CDR3 DNA sequence: TGCAGTGCCGCCGGGGGGGCCGGGCTCCGCAATGAGCAGTTCTTC. This encodes CSAAGGAGLRNEQFF.

This clonotype was detected ten times or more. This sequence joins TRBV12-3 or TRBV12-4 and TRBJ1-2, with D unclear. The ends were cut back, 5 bases at V and 8 bases at J, with 12 bases in the middle. This CDR3 spans 12 amino acids. In DNA, the CDR3 is TGTGCCAGCAGTGGCCTACTAAGGGGCTACACCTTC. This sequence encodes CASSGLLRGYTF.

This clonotype showed up just a few times. The chain has TRBV20-1 and TRBJ2-3; tentative D call: TRBD2 (6 bases). The germline gives CDR1 DFQATT, CDR2 SNEGSKA (reference sequence). Trimming cost V 0 bases and J 1 base, with 14 bases left between them. The CDR3 consists of 16 residues. CDR3 DNA: TGCAGTGCTAGAGATGGGCGGGACCCAGGCACAGATACGCAGTATTTT. Its translation: CSARDGRDPGTDTQYF.

Many counts were recorded for this clonotype. The chain uses TRBV5-4 and TRBJ1-1, with D unresolved. Germline CDR1 and CDR2: SGHNT and YYREEE (reference sequence). This CDR3 is built from 15 residues. V was clipped by 0 bases and J by 4 bases, with 13 bases between them. The CDR3 bases are TGTGCCAGCAGCTTGGTAGAGCCGATACGCACTGAAGCTTTCTTT. The encoded protein is CASSLVEPIRTEAFF.

This clonotype was found many times. J is TRBJ1-1 and V is TRBV21-1; TRBD1, the D gene given by the table, was not confirmed from the DNA. TRBV21-1 represents a pseudogene. This CDR3 has 14 amino acids. DNA for the CDR3: TGTGCCAGCAGCATACGAGACAGGAACACTGAAGCTTTCTTT. Its translation: CASSIRDRNTEAFF.

This sequence joins TRBV4-3 and TRBJ2-7; tentatively, D is TRBD1 (6 bases). This CDR3 has 14 amino acids. Germline V gene sequence: CDR1 LGHNA, CDR2 YSLEER. V was cut by 0 bases and J by 4 bases, with 10 bases left in between. This chain's CDR3 is CASSQDYRAYEQYF. The CDR3 DNA follows: TGCGCCAGCAGCCAAGATTACAGGGCTTACGAGCAGTACTTC.

Turning to this clonotype: A much larger clonotype is one base distant, so this may be a read error. The chain couples TRBV7-6 to TRBJ1-4; D remains unclear. The CDR3 runs 16 residues. From germline, CDR1 is SGHVS and CDR2 FNYEAQ. Trimming removed 7 bases at V and 2 bases at J, with 17 bases between. The chain's CDR3 is CASNLLRGRTNEKLFF. CDR3 bases: TGTGCCAGCAACCTCCTCCGAGGCAGGACTAATGAAAAACTGTTTTTT.

The rearrangement links TRBV5-6 to TRBJ1-5; D not resolved. Trimming left V 4 bases short and J 4 bases short, with 6 bases between. Germline V gene data show CDR1 as SGHDT and CDR2 as YYEEEE. The CDR3 is 12 residues long. The CDR3 loop is CASSISNQPQHF. CDR3 DNA: TGTGCCAGCAGCATTTCTAATCAGCCCCAGCATTTT.

This clonotype was observed a few times. This chain joins TRBV19 and TRBJ2-6, with 7 bases aligning to TRBD1. Germline loops: CDR1 LNHDA, CDR2 SQIVND (reference sequence). V shed 5 bases, J shed 0 bases, and the junction held 10 bases outside the gene matches. There are 18 residues in the CDR3. CDR3 region: CASSVGQALHSGANVLTF. The CDR3 region has the DNA TGTGCCAGTAGTGTCGGACAGGCCCTCCACTCTGGGGCCAACGTCCTGACTTTC.

The chain joins TRBV20-1 to TRBJ2-5, with D hard to call. The CDR3 extends over 12 amino acids. Germline loops: CDR1 DFQATT, CDR2 SNEGSKA (reference sequence). The germline V and J ends were trimmed by 3 bases and 3 bases, with 8 bases remaining between them. This CDR3 reads CSASPPEETQYF. The DNA for the CDR3 is TGCAGTGCTAGCCCACCAGAAGAGACCCAGTACTTC.

This rearrangement joins TRBV7-2 to TRBJ2-3; D is undetermined. V was trimmed by 6 bases and J by 6 bases, leaving 10 bases between them. Germline-derived CDR1 and CDR2 are SGHTA and FQGNSA. The CDR3 totals 12 residues. CDR3 loop: CASRAGMDTQYF. CDR3 coding DNA: TGTGCCAGCAGGGCTGGGATGGATACGCAGTATTTT.

Many counts were recorded for this clonotype. The gene calls are TRBV6-1 and TRBJ2-3; TRBD2 matches at 10 bases. There are 15 residues in the CDR3. Germline V gene lookup returns CDR1 MNHNS and CDR2 SASEGT. Germline trimming cut 6 bases from V and 1 base from J; bases unmatched to any gene: 4. The CDR3, as DNA: TGTGCCAGCAGAATTCTAGCGGGGGGCACAGATACGCAGTATTTT. This gives the protein CASRILAGGTDTQYF.

This clonotype was observed many times. The J gene is TRBJ2-3, the V gene TRBV6-1; TRBD1 agrees at 8 bases. CDR3 length: 14 residues. The trim removed 7 bases at V and 2 bases at J, leaving 5 bases unmatched. From germline, CDR1 is MNHNS and CDR2 SASEGT. In DNA, the CDR3 is TGTGCCAGCACGGGACAGGCGGACACAGATACGCAGTATTTT. As protein: CASTGQADTDTQYF.